The 5 T cell receptor beta chains in this list originate from one sample, sequenced in a study of blood T cells in healthy people across ages. Primers used in a second PCR of roughly 6 to 11 cycles were a sample-barcoded 5' primer and a J-beta primer mix. TCRdb recomputed calls from the 5' RACE reads with MiXCR, one row per CDR3 protein. The table has about 1.1 million distinct CDR3 sequences, roughly two fifths seen once. Source material: blood. These receptor sequences come from a man aged 18 to 29 in good health.

The rearrangement uses TRBV7-2 and TRBJ1-4; tentative D call: TRBD1 (5 bases). The V end lost 2 bases, the J end lost 1 base, and 11 bases lay between the germline ends. The germline gives CDR1 SGHTA, CDR2 FQGNSA. CDR3 length: 16 residues. CDR3 DNA sequence: TGTGCCAGCAGCTTACTTAGGGGAGGAACTAATGAAAAACTGTTTTTT. Translation: CASSLLRGGTNEKLFF.

This clonotype was observed a single time. The rearrangement joins TRBV11-2 to TRBJ1-3, with D possibly being TRBD1 (6 bases). Germline CDR1 is SGHAT and CDR2 is FQNNGV. The CDR3 spans 16 residues. Between the trimmed V and J ends, which lost 5 bases and 0 bases, there was a span of 14 bases. CDR3 DNA: TGTGCCAGCAGCCGCTGGGGGGGCCCCTCTGGAAACACCATATATTTT. This codes for CASSRWGGPSGNTIYF.

Only a few counts were recorded for this clonotype. This chain joins TRBV19 and TRBJ2-5, with 12 positions matching TRBD2. V shed 6 bases and J 3 bases; nucleotides not matched to a gene: 11. Per the germline V gene, CDR1 is LNHDA and CDR2 is SQIVND (reference sequence). The CDR3 is 17 residues long. CDR3 coding DNA: TGTGCCAGTAGATCTAGCGGGGGGGGATTAAACAAAGAGACCCAGTACTTC. This translates into CASRSSGGGLNKETQYF.

The table lists this clonotype with a few counts. The chain carries TRBV7-9 and TRBJ2-5; 10 positions match TRBD2. V shed 4 bases and J 1 base; nucleotides not matched to a gene: 9. CDR1 and CDR2 (germline): SEHNR, FQNEAQ (reference sequence). This CDR3 comprises 17 residues. The CDR3 nucleotides are TGTGCCAGCAGCTCCAGGACTAGCGGAAATTTCCAAGAGACCCAGTACTTC. Translation: CASSSRTSGNFQETQYF.

This clonotype was seen a handful of times. The CDR3, as DNA: TGTGCCAGCAGCTTAGAACAGGCCAATGAGCAGTTCTTC. The encoded protein is CASSLEQANEQFF. V is TRBV11-2 and J is TRBJ2-1; possibly TRBD1 for D (5 bases). Germline assignment: CDR1 SGHAT and CDR2 FQNNGV. Trimming stripped 0 bases from V and 6 bases from J, with 6 bases between. The CDR3 covers 13 residues.